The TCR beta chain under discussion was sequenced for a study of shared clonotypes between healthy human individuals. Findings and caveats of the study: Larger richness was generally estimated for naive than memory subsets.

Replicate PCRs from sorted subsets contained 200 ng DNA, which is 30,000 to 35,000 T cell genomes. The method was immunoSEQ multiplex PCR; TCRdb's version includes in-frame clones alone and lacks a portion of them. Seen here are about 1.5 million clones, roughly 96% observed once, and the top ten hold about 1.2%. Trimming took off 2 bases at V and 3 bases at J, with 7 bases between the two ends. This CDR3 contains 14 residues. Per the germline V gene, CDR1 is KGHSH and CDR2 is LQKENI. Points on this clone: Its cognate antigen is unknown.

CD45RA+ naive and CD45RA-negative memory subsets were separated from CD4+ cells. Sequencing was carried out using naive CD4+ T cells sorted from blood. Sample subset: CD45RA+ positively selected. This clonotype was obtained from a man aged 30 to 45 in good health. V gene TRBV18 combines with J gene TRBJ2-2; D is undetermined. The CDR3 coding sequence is TGTGCCAGCTCACCAGGTTTGGACACCGGGGAGCTGTTTTTT. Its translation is CASSPGLDTGELFF.